These 31 T cell receptor beta chains were all obtained from the same sample, sequenced in a study of cytomegalovirus exposure and HLA in healthy donors. The PCR made use of 60 Vbeta and 13 Jbeta primers. Generated by immunoSEQ multiplex PCR, the TCRdb table keeps only in-frame clones and is missing some. The sample includes roughly 170,000 clones, roughly four fifths of them seen just once. Sequences were obtained from PBMCs. These receptors were taken from a man aged 50 or older in good health and CMV-seronegative.

This clone has more than one count but fewer than ten. The identical CDR3 is also encoded by other nucleotide sequences in the sample. The chain links TRBV7-3 to TRBJ2-2; TRBD1 aligns across 7 bases. CDR3 length: 17 amino acids. V shed 5 bases, J shed 2 bases, and the junction held 11 bases outside the gene matches. The V gene's germline CDR1 is SGHTA and CDR2 FQGTGA. CDR3 sequence (DNA): TGTGCCAGCAGCCCGCGACCCGGGACAGTAAACACCGGGGAGCTGTTTTTT. Translated, it gives CASSPRPGTVNTGELFF.

The chain carries TRBV9 and TRBJ2-7; 8 nucleotides line up with TRBD1. Germline CDR1 is SGDLS and CDR2 is YYNGEE. This CDR3 is built from 13 residues. The junction had 5 bases not matched to a gene; V was cut back by 3 bases and J by 6 bases. The CDR3 nucleotides are TGTGCCAGCAGCGACTGGACAGGGTTCGAGCAGTACTTC. It yields the protein CASSDWTGFEQYF. Combining the CDR3 with reference TRBV9 and TRBJ2-7 gives the whole variable domain DSGVTQTPKHLITATGQRVTLRCSPRSGDLSVYWYQQSLDQGLQFLIQYYNGEERAKGNILERFSAQQFPDLHSELNLSSLELGDSALYFCASSDWTGFEQYFGPGTRLTVT.

This chain uses TRBV2 with TRBJ1-6; 9 bases line up with TRBD1. This CDR3 region has 15 residues. The germline CDR1 and CDR2 sequences are SNHLY and FYNNEI. V shed 4 bases and J 6 bases; nucleotides not matched to a gene: 4. The CDR3 loop is CASSGQGGFNSPLHF. The CDR3, as DNA: TGTGCCAGCAGTGGACAGGGGGGTTTTAATTCACCCCTCCACTTT.

The chain uses TRBV19 and TRBJ1-3; 7 positions match TRBD1. CDR3 length: 15 amino acids. Germline CDR1 and CDR2: LNHDA and SQIVND (reference sequence). J gave up 4 bases and V 6 bases, and 9 bases lay outside the gene matches. CDR3 DNA: TGTGCCAGTAGGACAGGGAAGGCGTCAGGAAACACCATATATTTT. It specifies CASRTGKASGNTIYF.

The CDR3: CASSILATRLPNYNEQFF. The CDR3 DNA reads TGTGCCAGTAGTATTCTGGCCACCCGACTCCCGAACTACAATGAGCAGTTCTTC. This rearrangement joins TRBV19 to TRBJ2-1, with D uncertain. V lost 3 bases and J 3 bases, leaving 21 bases between the germline ends. CDR1 is LNHDA and CDR2 is SQIVND in the germline V gene (reference sequence). The CDR3 extends over 18 amino acids. The full variable domain, with the rest looked up from reference TRBV19 and TRBJ2-1, is DGGITQSPKYLFRKEGQNVTLSCEQNLNHDAMYWYRQDPGQGLRLIYYSQIVNDFQKGDIAEGYSVSREKKESFPLTVTSAQKNPTAFYLCASSILATRLPNYNEQFFGPGTRLTVL.

This chain uses TRBV4-3 with TRBJ2-7; 10 bases line up with TRBD1. J gave up 4 bases and V 1 base, and 1 base lay outside the gene matches. Germline-derived CDR1 and CDR2 are LGHNA and YSLEER. The CDR3 is 14 amino acids. CDR3: CASSQGQGAYEQYF. DNA of the CDR3: TGCGCCAGCAGCCAAGGACAGGGGGCTTACGAGCAGTACTTC.

The rearrangement joins TRBV11-2 to TRBJ1-3, with 7 bases lining up with TRBD1. J was trimmed by 7 bases and V by 5 bases; bases with no gene match: 2. CDR1 and CDR2 (germline): SGHAT, FQNNGV. The CDR3 runs to 12 residues. The CDR3 protein is CASSQTGNTIYF. CDR3 DNA sequence: TGTGCCAGCAGCCAGACAGGGAACACCATATATTTT.

This clone was seen a handful of times. The chain combines TRBV6-5 with TRBJ2-1; 7 bases are shared with TRBD1. CDR3 length: 15 residues. Trimming took 6 bases from V and 1 from J; bases not matched to a gene: 6. Germline V gene sequence: CDR1 MNHEY, CDR2 SVGAGI. As DNA, the CDR3 is TGTGCCAGCAGGTTGACAGGGACATCCTACAATGAGCAGTTCTTC. This translates into CASRLTGTSYNEQFF.

This chain joins TRBV7-9 and TRBJ1-1; TRBD1 aligns across 9 bases. V shed 3 bases, J shed 0 bases, and the junction held 14 bases outside the gene matches. The CDR3 length is 19 residues. CDR1 and CDR2 from the germline V gene are SEHNR and FQNEAQ (reference sequence). Here the CDR3 DNA reads TGTGCCAGCAGCTTCGACCCCGAAGCTTGGACAGGGGTGAACACTGAAGCTTTCTTT. It yields the protein CASSFDPEAWTGVNTEAFF.

The chain carries TRBV18 and TRBJ2-3; 11 nucleotides match TRBD2. CDR1 and CDR2 (germline): KGHSH, LQKENI. V lost 10 bases, J lost 3 bases, and 6 bases stayed unmatched. The length of the CDR3 is 14 residues. Here the CDR3 reads CATQRLAGTDTQYF. CDR3 coding DNA: TGTGCCACACAGAGACTAGCGGGGACAGATACGCAGTATTTT.

The genes are TRBV7-8 and TRBJ2-1; D not certain. This CDR3 spans 14 amino acids. V was shortened by 5 bases and J by 7 bases, with 15 bases between the two germline ends. Germline CDR1 SGHVS, CDR2 FQNEAQ. The CDR3 coding sequence is TGTGCCAGCAGCCTCCTTAGTTTGTCGAATGAGCAGTTCTTC. It codes for CASSLLSLSNEQFF.

In the case of this clone: Germline is not matched at one junction end, which may reflect a read error. The chain recombines TRBV7-9 with TRBJ1-1, with TRBD1 as a possible D gene (6 bases). Germline V gives CDR1 SEHNR, CDR2 FQNEAQ (reference sequence). CDR3 length equals 15 residues. The DNA for the CDR3 is TGTTCCAGCAGCCCACTTCTAGGGGGGAACACTGAAGCTTTCTTT. As protein: CSSSPLLGGNTEAFF.

The genes are TRBV6-6 and TRBJ1-1, with D tentatively TRBD1 (6 bases). The CDR3 is 15 amino acids. Germline V gene sequence: CDR1 MNHNY, CDR2 SVGAGI (reference sequence). V shed 6 bases and J shed 0 bases, with 14 bases lying between them. The CDR3 DNA follows: TGTGCCAGCAGACTGGGGGCGGTGATGAACACTGAAGCTTTCTTT. It specifies CASRLGAVMNTEAFF.

This clone appeared many times. This chain uses TRBV4-1 with TRBJ1-6; the match to TRBD1 covers 8 bases. The CDR3 consists of 15 residues. Germline V gene sequence: CDR1 MGHRA, CDR2 YSYEKL. The V gene end was trimmed by 3 bases and the J gene end by 9 bases; junction bases not matched to a gene: 7. As DNA, the CDR3 is TGCGCCAGCAGCCAGAAGGACAGGGTCGCTTCACCCCTCCACTTT. Protein sequence: CASSQKDRVASPLHF.

This chain links TRBV10-1 with TRBJ1-5; tentative D call: TRBD1 (5 bases). This CDR3 contains 14 residues. Per germline, CDR1 WNHNN and CDR2 SYGVQD (reference sequence). V lost 2 bases and J 1 base, leaving 6 bases between the germline ends. The DNA for the CDR3 is TGCGCCAGCAGTGAGCGGGGGAGCAATCAGCCCCAGCATTTT. Its translation is CASSERGSNQPQHF.

This clone was seen only once. The chain uses TRBV5-8 and TRBJ2-1; 14 positions match TRBD2. This CDR3 has 18 residues. With 0 bases clipped from V and 0 bases from J, the junction kept 2 bases outside the gene matches. Germline V gives CDR1 SGHTS, CDR2 YDEGEE. CDR3 in DNA: TGTGCCAGCAGCTTGGCCGGGACTAGCGGGAGCTCCTACAATGAGCAGTTCTTC. Encoded protein: CASSLAGTSGSSYNEQFF.

The chain is built from TRBV25-1 and TRBJ2-2; TRBD2 aligns across 12 bases. Per germline, CDR1 MGHDK and CDR2 SYGVNS. The V gene end was trimmed by 4 bases and the J gene end by 7 bases; junction bases not matched to a gene: 10. The CDR3 has 17 amino acids. CDR3 protein: CASSGRLAGGPNGELFF. CDR3 DNA sequence: TGTGCCAGCAGTGGGCGGCTAGCGGGAGGGCCCAACGGGGAGCTGTTTTTT.

The table lists this clone with a few counts. The V and J genes are TRBV2 and TRBJ1-1; 8 bases match TRBD1. There are 13 residues in the CDR3. Trimming at V came to 5 bases and at J to 4 bases, leaving 3 bases not matched to a gene. Looked up from germline, CDR1 is SNHLY and CDR2 is FYNNEI. Here the CDR3 DNA reads TGTGCCAGCAGTAACAGGGGGAGCACTGAAGCTTTCTTT. Translating it yields CASSNRGSTEAFF.

In its sample, this clone was seen once. The chain carries TRBV5-4 and TRBJ2-7; 9 bases line up with TRBD2. This CDR3 comprises 16 residues. V shed 4 bases, J shed 6 bases, and the junction held 14 bases outside the gene matches. CDR1 is SGHNT and CDR2 is YYREEE in the germline V gene (reference sequence). CDR3 in DNA: TGTGCCAGCAGCCACCGCAGTCGCGGGAGGGCGGGCGAGCAGTACTTC. Protein: CASSHRSRGRAGEQYF.

The chain is built from TRBV6-1 and TRBJ2-1; 9 positions match TRBD2. The CDR3 is made up of 13 amino acids. V gave up 7 bases and J gave up 7 bases; unmatched junction bases: 5. Germline V gene lookup returns CDR1 MNHNS and CDR2 SASEGT. The CDR3 region has the DNA TGTGCCAGCACCCTAGCGGGAAGGAATGAGCAGTTCTTC. As protein: CASTLAGRNEQFF.

The rearrangement uses TRBV4-1 and TRBJ2-7, with a weak D call TRBD2 (5 bases). CDR3 length: 16 residues. The ends were cut back, 2 bases at V and 0 bases at J, with 14 bases in the middle. Germline lookup yields CDR1 MGHRA and CDR2 YSYEKL. CDR3 in amino acids: CASSQPGTQSSYEQYF. The CDR3 nucleotides are TGCGCCAGCAGCCAACCGGGAACCCAGAGCTCCTACGAGCAGTACTTC.

The rearrangement uses TRBV7-3 and TRBJ2-1; D perhaps matches TRBD1 (7 bases). V lost 5 bases and J lost 2, with 16 bases in between. Germline lookup yields CDR1 SGHTA and CDR2 FQGTGA. The CDR3 runs to 16 residues. The CDR3 DNA sequence: TGTGCCAGCAGCCCAGGGGGTGCTAGCGCCTACAATGAGCAGTTCTTC. Its protein is CASSPGGASAYNEQFF. Using reference TRBV7-3 and TRBJ2-1 for the parts outside the CDR3, the full variable domain is GAGVSQTPSNKVTEKGKYVELRCDPISGHTALYWYRQSLGQGPEFLIYFQGTGAADDSGLPNDRFFAVRPEGSVSTLKIQRTERGDSAVYLCASSPGGASAYNEQFFGPGTRLTVL.

This chain joins TRBV5-1 and TRBJ2-1; 8 bases match TRBD1. Unmatched junction bases numbered 10, after V lost 5 bases and J lost 3 bases. The CDR3 has 16 residues. Germline CDR1 and CDR2: SGHRS and YFSETQ. The DNA for the CDR3 is TGCGCCAGCAGTGGCCATGCAGGGGGCCGCTACAATGAGCAGTTCTTC. This codes for CASSGHAGGRYNEQFF.

The chain employs TRBV7-8 and TRBJ2-5, with D perhaps matching TRBD2 (7 bases). Germline V gives CDR1 SGHVS, CDR2 FQNEAQ. Deletions cut 5 bases from V and 6 bases from J, with 13 bases between. The CDR3 covers 13 residues. Written as DNA, the CDR3 is TGTGCCAGCAGCCAGGGAGGGGACAAGACCCAGTACTTC. This translates into CASSQGGDKTQYF.

The chain combines TRBV9 with TRBJ2-3, with D maybe TRBD1 (5 bases). The CDR3 covers 15 residues. Germline loops: CDR1 SGDLS, CDR2 YYNGEE. The V gene lost 8 bases and the J gene lost 2 bases, with 18 bases spanning the gap. The DNA for the CDR3 is TGTGCCAGTAACCGAACACAGGCCGACACAGATACGCAGTATTTT. It yields the protein CASNRTQADTDTQYF.

The rearrangement joins TRBV5-4 to TRBJ2-1; 10 bases are a match to TRBD2. Germline V gives CDR1 SGHNT, CDR2 YYREEE (reference sequence). The CDR3 length is 15 residues. V shed 4 bases, J shed 8 bases, and the junction held 9 bases outside the gene matches. CDR3 amino acids: CASSRGSGGADEQFF. CDR3 DNA: TGTGCCAGCAGCCGAGGAAGCGGGGGGGCCGATGAGCAGTTCTTC.

The chain carries TRBV5-1 and TRBJ2-2; D possibly matches TRBD1 or TRBD2 (5 bases each). This CDR3 comprises 15 residues. Germline V CDR1 and CDR2: SGHRS, YFSETQ. V was cut by 4 bases and J by 2 bases, with 12 bases left in between. CDR3 nucleotides: TGCGCCAGCAGCATGGGACGGGTTAACACCGGGGAGCTGTTTTTT. Protein product: CASSMGRVNTGELFF.

The rearrangement links TRBV27 to TRBJ2-1; TRBD2 agrees at 9 bases. Germline V gives CDR1 MNHEY, CDR2 SMNVEV (reference sequence). This CDR3 comprises 16 residues. J was trimmed by 5 bases and V by 4 bases; bases with no gene match: 9. Here the CDR3 DNA reads TGTGCCAGCAGTTCTTTCGGGACTAGCAGGAACAATGAGCAGTTCTTC. This translates into CASSSFGTSRNNEQFF.

The chain employs TRBV12-5 and TRBJ2-5; TRBD1 matches at 8 bases. This CDR3 is 16 amino acids long. Trimming removed 2 bases from V and 2 bases from J; junction bases left unmatched: 7. CDR1 and CDR2 from the germline V gene are LGHNT and FRNRAP. CDR3 bases: TGTGCTAGTGGTTTGATCGGGACAGGCCTTCAAGAGACCCAGTACTTC. It specifies CASGLIGTGLQETQYF.

V gene TRBV30 combines with J gene TRBJ1-1, with TRBD1 matching over 8 bases. The CDR3 runs 17 residues. J was trimmed by 1 base and V by 0 bases; bases with no gene match: 10. Germline-derived CDR1 and CDR2 are GTSNPN and SVGIG (reference sequence). The CDR3: CAWSVQSLDRANTEAFF. CDR3 nucleotides: TGTGCCTGGAGTGTACAGTCTCTGGACAGGGCGAACACTGAAGCTTTCTTT.

This clone has only a few counts. The rearrangement joins TRBV18 to TRBJ1-4, with 7 bases aligning to TRBD1. V lost 3 bases, J lost 7 bases, and 5 bases stayed unmatched. This CDR3 spans 14 amino acids. Germline-derived CDR1 and CDR2 are KGHSH and LQKENI. The CDR3 nucleotides are TGTGCCAGCTCACCCCAGGGGGGTGGTGAAAAACTGTTTTTT. Encoded protein: CASSPQGGGEKLFF.